This T cell receptor beta chain was obtained from a study of blood T cell repertoires in COVID-19. Overall study: COVID-19 samples collected from the United States, Italy and Spain covered acute and convalescent phases. T cells, B-cell-depleted T cells, or PBMCs supplied cDNA or gDNA.

CDR1 is MGHRA and CDR2 is YSYEKL in the germline V gene. The V gene lost 10 bases and the J gene lost 0 bases, with 9 bases spanning the gap. This CDR3 region has 13 residues. Original methodology: Reference gene primer amplification in the assay estimated nucleated cell counts. Sequencing used immunoSEQ multiplex PCR; TCRdb keeps in-frame clones, though not all of them. V and J calls plus clone size are reproduced from that table; the DNA served to infer D and trimming. The sample carries 150,000 to 200,000 clones, approximately 89% recorded once. This clone was seen more than once but under ten times.

The chain combines TRBV4-1 with TRBJ2-2, with a tentative D call TRBD1 (6 bases). The sequencing input was peripheral blood. This TCR was recovered from a man aged 40-50 years with active or convalescent COVID-19. The chain's CDR3 is CATGQTNTGELFF. Written as DNA, the CDR3 is TGCGCCACCGGACAGACGAACACCGGGGAGCTGTTTTTT.